What follows are 3 T cell receptor beta chains derived from one specimen sequenced in a study of beta chain features in type 1 diabetes (dated by TCRdb to between 2018 and 2020). Their antigen targets remain unknown. Libraries were prepared through the immunoSEQ multiplex PCR assay. The High Capacity cDNA Reverse Transcription Kit was used to reverse transcribe all of the isolated RNA, meaning that expressed TCRB transcripts were what got sequenced. Held by TCRdb, this immuneACCESS table contains in-frame sequences only and omits some clones. Under half of the omission traces to an unresolved V gene where checked; the cause of the rest is unknown. The sample table shows approximately 60,000 clones, and around half are seen once. The ten biggest clones cover 2.6% of the sample. Here is what the overall study found, with its caveats: In all four CD4+ subsets, TCRB CDR3 length was moderately but significantly shorter in type 1 diabetes patients.

The source material was Tregs from blood. The sample's cell subset or site label, in plain terms: regulatory CD4+ T cells. The receptors stem from a woman aged 40 to 50 with type 1 diabetes.

The CDR3 region is CASSLGTSPGEQYF. For the CDR3, the DNA is TGTGCCAGCAGCTTAGGGACTAGCCCTGGTGAGCAGTACTTC. The chain carries TRBV7-3 and TRBJ2-7, with 9 bases identical to TRBD2. The CDR3 consists of 14 residues. Germline assignment: CDR1 SGHTA and CDR2 FQGTGA. With 2 bases clipped from V and 7 bases from J, the junction kept 6 bases outside the gene matches.

This clone was counted only a few times. The V call is TRBV7-2, the J call TRBJ2-3; 9 nucleotides line up with TRBD1. Unmatched junction bases numbered 5, after V lost 1 base and J lost 0 bases. The length of the CDR3 is 17 residues. Germline assignment: CDR1 SGHTA and CDR2 FQGNSA. CDR3 sequence: CASSLVGQGGSTDTQYF. CDR3 sequence (DNA): TGTGCCAGCAGCTTAGTGGGACAGGGAGGAAGCACAGATACGCAGTATTTT. The full variable domain, rest sourced from reference TRBV7-2 and TRBJ2-3, is GAGVSQSPSNKVTEKGKDVELRCDPISGHTALYWYRQSLGQGLEFLIYFQGNSAPDKSGLPSDRFSAERTGGSVSTLTIQRTQQEDSAVYLCASSLVGQGGSTDTQYFGPGTRLTVL.

The rearrangement links TRBV29-1 to TRBJ1-3; D not certain. Germline CDR1 reads SQVTM; CDR2 reads ANQGSEA. V was pared by 3 bases and J by 4 bases, with 10 bases between. The CDR3 runs to 13 residues. The CDR3: CSVESASGNTIYF. The CDR3 nucleotides are TGCAGCGTTGAGTCCGCGTCCGGAAACACCATATATTTT. Drawing the rest from reference TRBV29-1 and TRBJ1-3, the complete variable domain is SAVISQKPSRDICQRGTSLTIQCQVDSQVTMMFWYRQQPGQSLTLIATANQGSEATYESGFVIDKFPISRPNLTFSTLTVSNMSPEDSSIYLCSVESASGNTIYFGEGSWLTVV.